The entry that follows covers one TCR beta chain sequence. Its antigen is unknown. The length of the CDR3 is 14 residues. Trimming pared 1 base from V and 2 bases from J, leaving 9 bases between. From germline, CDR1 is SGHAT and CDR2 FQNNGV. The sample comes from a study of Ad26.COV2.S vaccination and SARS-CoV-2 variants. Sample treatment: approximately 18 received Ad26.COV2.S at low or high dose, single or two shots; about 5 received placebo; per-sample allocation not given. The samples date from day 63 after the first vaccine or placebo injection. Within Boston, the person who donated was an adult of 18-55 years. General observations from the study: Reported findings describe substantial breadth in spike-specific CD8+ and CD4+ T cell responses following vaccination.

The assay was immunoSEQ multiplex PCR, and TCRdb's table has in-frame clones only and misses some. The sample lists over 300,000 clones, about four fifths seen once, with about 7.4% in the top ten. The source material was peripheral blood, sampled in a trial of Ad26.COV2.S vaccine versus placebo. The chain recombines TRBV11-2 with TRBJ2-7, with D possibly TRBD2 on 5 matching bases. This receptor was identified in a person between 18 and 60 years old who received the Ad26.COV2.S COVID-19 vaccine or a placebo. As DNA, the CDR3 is TGTGCCAGCAGCTTAGGGACTCCAACCTACGAGCAGTACTTC. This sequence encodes CASSLGTPTYEQYF. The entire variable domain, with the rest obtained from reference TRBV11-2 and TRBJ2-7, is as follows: EAGVAQSPRYKIIEKRQSVAFWCNPISGHATLYWYQQILGQGPKLLIQFQNNGVVDDSQLPKDRFSAERLKGVDSTLKIQPAKLEDSAVYLCASSLGTPTYEQYFGPGTRLTVT.